Sequencing of this T cell receptor beta chain was carried out in a study of regulatory T cells in long-lasting Graves disease (dated by TCRdb to the early 2020s). Regarding the study in general: Antithyroid drugs had been taken for less than 3 months by newly diagnosed Graves' disease patients. This study used TCR sequencing and RNA sequencing of peripheral blood to compare persistent Graves' disease patients against newly diagnosed Graves' disease patients. The study was conducted in China and was registered as a clinical trial. A total of approximately 35 samples underwent TCR sequencing: about 13 from persistent and around 20 from newly diagnosed Graves' disease patients.

The time point label, as the study defines it: newly diagnosed GD, antithyroid drugs for less than 3 months. For both TCR sequencing and RNA sequencing, RNA was extracted from PBMCs using TRIzol. The diagnosis of Graves' disease followed American Thyroid Association guidelines. The patients came from an endocrinology department in Xi'an, China. Each patient gave about 9.1 milliliters of peripheral blood, collected in an EDTA anticoagulant tube. PBMCs were isolated by Ficoll Paque Plus density gradient separation without further T cell sorting. An Agilent 2100 Bioanalyzer and agarose gel were used to check RNA quality, and a NanoDrop 2000 was used to measure RNA concentration. This clonotype was detected many times. Its antigen is unknown. Base quality data are lacking; no much larger clone is found one base away. Libraries were constructed by multiplex PCR. Instrument used: Illumina HiSeq 4000. CDR3 regions were amplified by Arm-PCR with iRepertoire HTBI primers to construct TCR beta libraries. Gel purification was performed on PCR products prior to sequencing. The authors' pipeline ran thus. Gene usage analysis of CDR3 amino acid clonotypes relied on the roughly 64 TRBV and 13 to 15 TRBJ segments identified across samples. Filtered high-quality paired reads were merged into contigs using COPE and FqMerger. BLAST was used to align contigs to the IMGT TRBV, TRBD and TRBJ reference genes, and CDR3 was defined following IMGT. Highly expanded clones were defined as clonotypes with a frequency above 0.1%. Repertoire diversity was measured by Shannon entropy, and V-J evenness by the Gini coefficient. A clonotype was considered public if more than one individual shared it. The public reads were quality trimmed at Q25 with fastp and then assembled into clones with MiXCR by TCRdb, keeping productive beta chains. A single entry per CDR3 protein holds the most common genes and DNA from its merged rows. The V and J calls were determined by TCRdb, not by the authors. The sample records 200,000 to 250,000 distinct CDR3 sequences, approximately 20% of which are singletons. The top ten clones comprise approximately 20% of the sample.

Broader findings and caveats from the paper: Compared with newly diagnosed patients, persistent Graves' disease patients had lower TCR Shannon entropy and fewer highly expanded clones, which suggests clonal expansion. The authors acknowledged the small sample size as a limitation that may reduce accuracy. TRBV28, TRBJ1-2 and TRBJ2-5 were preferentially used in persistent disease, while TRBV20-1 and TRBJ2-1 were favored in newly diagnosed disease. The study examined only peripheral blood because the primary lesion, thyroid tissue, could not be accessed. Sequencing and analysis were limited to the TCR beta chain. Patients with persistent disease shared more public clonotypes (approximately 2,500) than newly diagnosed patients did (approximately 970).

The junction carries 16 bases between V and J, which are trimmed by 3 bases and 8 bases respectively. Inclusive of the bounding cysteine and phenylalanine, the CDR3 is 13 residues long. Left in the record is the CDR3 DNA by itself, 39 bases read in frame from the first base. From the germline V gene (reference sequence), CDR1 is DFQATT and CDR2 is SNEGSKA. The sample consisted of peripheral blood mononuclear cells (PBMCs), taken at new diagnosis, from a patient treated with antithyroid drugs. The clonotype comes from a female donor with Graves disease. Recombination linked TRBV20-1 to TRBJ1-2; the D segment could be TRBD1, given 6 matching bases. The sequenced DNA: TGCAGTGCTAGGGTCGCAGGGGAGGTCGGCTACACCTTC. Its translation reads: CSARVAGEVGYTF.